This TCR beta chain was observed in a study of identical twins. This CDR3 region has 13 residues. Germline V gives CDR1 WSHSY, CDR2 SAAADI. The ends were cut back, 8 bases at V and 4 bases at J, with 15 bases in the middle. This clonotype came up a few times. Its antigen is unidentified. Study observations and caveats: The abundant beta clonotypes from cord blood had fewer insertions, and memory repertoires had none of this. Within twin pairs, the out-of-frame alpha sequences they shared showed excess low generation probability.

TCRdb recomputed calls from the 5' RACE reads with MiXCR, one row per CDR3 protein. The sample consists of 1.5 million to 2 million distinct CDR3 sequences, about 31% of them appearing once. This TCR derives from a newborn girl in good health. This chain connects TRBV10-2 to TRBJ2-7; D perhaps matches TRBD1 (6 bases). Sequenced sample: cord blood. The CDR3 reads CASGAGVSYEQYF. For the CDR3, the DNA is TGCGCCAGCGGGGCAGGGGTTTCTTACGAGCAGTACTTC.